This record looks at one T cell receptor beta chain sequence and its context. The V end was cut by 0 bases, the J end by 8 bases, with 17 bases between. The CDR3 extends over 15 amino acids. Germline lookup yields CDR1 SGHTA and CDR2 FQGNSA. In the authors' methods: Quantification of nucleated cells was approximated via reference gene primer amplification. Method: immunoSEQ multiplex PCR; TCRdb's copy keeps in-frame clones and lacks some. The DNA was the basis for D and trimming; V, J and clone size are from that table. The sample shows approximately 120,000 clones, about 76% of them seen only once. The data were obtained in a study of blood T cell repertoires in COVID-19. Study context: Samples representing acute and convalescent COVID-19 were sourced from the United States, Italy and Spain. T cells, B-cell-depleted T cells, or PBMCs supplied cDNA or gDNA.

The clonotype comes from a man aged 80 or over with acute or convalescent COVID-19. Material: peripheral blood. The J gene is TRBJ2-7, the V gene TRBV7-2, with a weak D call TRBD2 (6 bases). The CDR3 sequence is CASSLAGNSRGQQYF. CDR3 sequence (DNA): TGTGCCAGCAGCTTAGCGGGTAACTCGCGGGGTCAGCAGTACTTC.